This passage covers 26 T cell receptor beta chains from one sample sequenced in a study of T cell responses to AZD1222 COVID-19 vaccine. The repertoire was sequenced with immunoSEQ multiplex PCR; TCRdb's copy has only in-frame clones and lacks some. The top ten clones hold about 8.1% of a sample with about 100,000 clones, around 92% of them seen once. Specimen: peripheral blood, collected 28 days after the second AZD1222 dose. The receptors here all came from an adult who received the AZD1222 COVID-19 vaccine.

This chain connects TRBV15 to TRBJ2-1; maybe TRBD2 (5 bases). The CDR3 loop spans 15 amino acids. V was cut by 0 bases and J by 4 bases, with 10 bases left in between. Germline V gives CDR1 LNHNV, CDR2 YYDKDF (reference sequence). CDR3 residues: CATSREDWLYNEQFF. The CDR3 DNA sequence: TGTGCCACCAGCAGAGAGGACTGGTTGTACAATGAGCAGTTCTTC.

J is TRBJ2-1 and V is TRBV3-1 (or the pseudogene TRBV3-2); D perhaps matches TRBD1 (6 bases). Germline lookup yields CDR1 LGHDT and CDR2 YNNKEL (reference sequence). This CDR3 spans 15 amino acids. Trimming cost V 0 bases and J 8 bases, with 14 bases left between them. The CDR3 loop is CASSQEVTGYHEQFF. As DNA, the CDR3 is TGTGCCAGCAGCCAAGAAGTCACAGGGTATCATGAGCAGTTCTTC.

The V gene is TRBV10-3, the J gene TRBJ2-3; D may be TRBD2 (6 bases). The CDR3 is made up of 16 amino acids. From germline, CDR1 is ENHRY and CDR2 SYGVKD. Between the trimmed V and J ends, which lost 10 bases and 2 bases, there was a span of 22 bases. Here the CDR3 DNA reads TGTGCCACCGCTCTCGGGAGTCTTACATCCACAGATACGCAGTATTTT. Translation: CATALGSLTSTDTQYF.

This chain links TRBV14 with TRBJ2-5, with 11 bases lining up with TRBD2. The CDR3 totals 17 residues. V was pared by 1 base and J by 3 bases, with 7 bases of the junction left unmatched. Germline CDR1 is SGHDN and CDR2 is FVKESK. The CDR3 protein is CASSQGLAGGMKETQYF. DNA for the CDR3: TGTGCCAGCAGCCAAGGGCTAGCGGGGGGCATGAAAGAGACCCAGTACTTC.

V usage is TRBV10-3 and J usage is TRBJ2-1; maybe TRBD2 (6 bases). Germline V gives CDR1 ENHRY, CDR2 SYGVKD. V shed 0 bases and J shed 5 bases, with 11 bases lying between them. This CDR3 region has 15 residues. CDR3 residues: CAISESVGGNNEQFF. The CDR3 DNA reads TGTGCCATCAGTGAGTCAGTGGGAGGAAACAATGAGCAGTTCTTC.

V is TRBV19 and J is TRBJ1-1; D is unresolved. V was cut by 3 bases and J by 2 bases, with 7 bases left in between. This CDR3 contains 13 residues. Germline V gene sequence: CDR1 LNHDA, CDR2 SQIVND (reference sequence). The CDR3, as DNA: TGTGCCAGTAGTATTACCGTTAACACTGAAGCTTTCTTT. Encoded protein: CASSITVNTEAFF.

J is TRBJ1-5 and V is TRBV27; the match to TRBD1 covers 8 bases. There are 14 residues in the CDR3. V shed 4 bases, J shed 4 bases, and the junction held 3 bases outside the gene matches. Germline V lookup: CDR1 MNHEY, CDR2 SMNVEV (reference sequence). The DNA of the CDR3 is TGTGCCAGCAGTTCACGACAGGGGAATCAGCCCCAGCATTTT. Residues: CASSSRQGNQPQHF.

V is TRBV10-2 and J is TRBJ1-2; D is undetermined. Trimming removed 7 bases from V and 4 bases from J, with 19 bases in between. The germline CDR1 and CDR2 sequences are WSHSY and SAAADI. The CDR3 length is 15 residues. The CDR3 reads CASTPRREAAYGYTF. CDR3 DNA sequence: TGCGCCAGCACCCCGCGGCGGGAAGCGGCCTATGGCTACACCTTC.

The chain uses TRBV10-3 and TRBJ2-2, with 11 nucleotides matching TRBD2. CDR3 length: 16 amino acids. Germline CDR1 is ENHRY and CDR2 is SYGVKD. V shed 5 bases, J shed 5 bases, and the junction held 7 bases outside the gene matches. In DNA, the CDR3 is TGTGCCATCAGTTTGGTTATAGCGGGAGGGACCGGGGAGCTGTTTTTT. It codes for CAISLVIAGGTGELFF.

The rearrangement links TRBV10-2 to TRBJ2-7, with D tentatively TRBD1 or TRBD2 (5 bases each). This CDR3 region has 14 residues. Germline V gives CDR1 WSHSY, CDR2 SAAADI. V lost 2 bases, J lost 6 bases, and 14 bases lay in between. CDR3 sequence: CASSEQGTVSEQYF. DNA for the CDR3: TGCGCCAGCAGTGAGCAAGGGACCGTCTCCGAGCAGTACTTC.

V and J are TRBV18 and TRBJ1-3; D call uncertain. This CDR3 is 16 amino acids long. Germline V gene lookup returns CDR1 KGHSH and CDR2 LQKENI. Trimming took 3 bases from V and 1 from J, leaving 13 bases between them. CDR3 residues: CASSPINQRSGNTIYF. The CDR3 DNA sequence: TGTGCCAGCTCACCGATAAATCAAAGGTCTGGAAACACCATATATTTT.

V and J are TRBV27 and TRBJ2-7, with D perhaps TRBD2 (5 bases). This CDR3 has 11 amino acids. Per the germline V gene, CDR1 is MNHEY and CDR2 is SMNVEV (reference sequence). The germline V and J ends were trimmed by 4 bases and 4 bases, with 5 bases remaining between them. This CDR3 reads CASSSGYEQYF. As DNA, the CDR3 is TGTGCCAGCAGTTCGGGGTACGAGCAGTACTTC.

This clone has a handful of counts. The J gene is TRBJ1-1, the V gene TRBV7-8; D gene unclear. The CDR3 is 13 residues long. Trimming removed 3 bases at V and 3 bases at J, with 8 bases between. Per the germline V gene, CDR1 is SGHVS and CDR2 is FQNEAQ. The CDR3 here is CASSFVVDTEAFF. The DNA of the CDR3 is TGTGCCAGCAGCTTCGTGGTGGACACTGAAGCTTTCTTT.

The chain combines TRBV28 with TRBJ2-2; D is unclear. The V gene's germline CDR1 is MDHEN and CDR2 SYDVKM. The CDR3 is 11 amino acids. The CDR3 sequence is CGASNTGELFF. In DNA, the CDR3 is TGTGGGGCTTCGAACACCGGGGAGCTGTTTTTT.

This rearrangement joins TRBV7-2 to TRBJ1-5; D unresolved. This CDR3 has 15 residues. Germline CDR1 and CDR2: SGHTA and FQGNSA. Trimming took off 0 bases at V and 3 bases at J, with 9 bases between the two ends. CDR3: CASSLATGINQPQHF. The CDR3 nucleotides are TGTGCCAGCAGCTTAGCCACGGGGATCAATCAGCCCCAGCATTTT.

The chain uses TRBV7-2 and TRBJ1-3; a weak D match, TRBD1 (5 bases). Trimming took off 5 bases at V and 4 bases at J, with 12 bases between the two ends. From germline, CDR1 is SGHTA and CDR2 FQGNSA. The length of the CDR3 is 14 residues. The CDR3, as DNA: TGTGCCAGCAGCAGGACATCCCCAGGAAACACCATATATTTT. This sequence encodes CASSRTSPGNTIYF. Looking up the rest from reference TRBV7-2 and TRBJ1-3 gives the full variable domain: GAGVSQSPSNKVTEKGKDVELRCDPISGHTALYWYRQSLGQGLEFLIYFQGNSAPDKSGLPSDRFSAERTGGSVSTLTIQRTQQEDSAVYLCASSRTSPGNTIYFGEGSWLTVV.

The chain uses TRBV7-2 and TRBJ1-5, with TRBD1 as a possible D gene (6 bases). Germline-derived CDR1 and CDR2 are SGHTA and FQGNSA. The germline V and J ends were trimmed by 5 bases and 1 base, with 18 bases remaining between them. The CDR3 runs to 17 residues. The CDR3 reads CASSPAGTKGSNQPQHF. In nucleotides, the CDR3 is TGTGCCAGCAGCCCAGCCGGGACAAAAGGGAGCAATCAGCCCCAGCATTTT.

The chain is built from TRBV7-3 and TRBJ2-1; possible D gene TRBD1, 6 bases. V was clipped by 4 bases and J by 4 bases, with 8 bases between them. This CDR3 region has 13 residues. Germline V CDR1 and CDR2: SGHTA, FQGTGA. The CDR3 coding sequence is TGTGCCAGCAGCTCGGACAGTTACAATGAGCAGTTCTTC. This translates into CASSSDSYNEQFF.

The rearrangement joins TRBV12-5 to TRBJ1-2, with 7 bases lining up with TRBD1. With V trimmed by 0 bases and J by 5 bases, 9 bases remained unmatched. From germline, CDR1 is LGHNT and CDR2 FRNRAP. The CDR3 is 16 amino acids. CDR3 region: CASGLVVSVQGYGYTF. The CDR3 DNA follows: TGTGCTAGTGGTTTGGTAGTGAGCGTACAGGGGTATGGCTACACCTTC.

This chain's CDR3 is CASSLLAGATDTQYF. The CDR3 nucleotides read TGTGCCAGCAGCTTGTTAGCGGGGGCAACAGATACGCAGTATTTT. The chain recombines TRBV7-9 with TRBJ2-3; 9 bases fit TRBD2. The CDR3 length is 15 residues. The germline V gene has CDR1 SEHNR and CDR2 FQNEAQ (reference sequence). Trimming removed 3 bases from V and 3 bases from J; junction bases left unmatched: 4.

The chain is built from TRBV6-4 and TRBJ2-3; perhaps D is TRBD1 or TRBD2 (5 bases each). Germline V gene sequence: CDR1 MRHNA, CDR2 SNTAGT. The CDR3 spans 15 residues. Trimming took 0 bases from V and 2 from J, leaving 9 bases between them. The CDR3 is CASSDSWGTTDTQYF. As DNA, the CDR3 is TGTGCCAGCAGTGACTCGTGGGGGACCACAGATACGCAGTATTTT.

The chain carries TRBV10-3 and TRBJ2-1; 7 nucleotides match TRBD1. After removal of 4 bases from V and 3 bases from J, the junction contained 3 bases not matched to a gene. Germline loops: CDR1 ENHRY, CDR2 SYGVKD. CDR3 length: 14 residues. CDR3 sequence (DNA): TGTGCCATCAGTGCCGACAGGGTCTACAATGAGCAGTTCTTC. This sequence encodes CAISADRVYNEQFF.

The chain recombines TRBV19 with TRBJ1-2, with D perhaps matching TRBD1 (5 bases). V was trimmed by 2 bases and J by 4 bases, leaving 11 bases between them. The CDR3 sequence is 14 residues long. From germline, CDR1 is LNHDA and CDR2 SQIVND (reference sequence). The CDR3 DNA is TGTGCCAGTAGTATATCGGAGGGGAGCTATGGCTACACCTTC. Translation: CASSISEGSYGYTF.

The chain recombines TRBV5-4 with TRBJ2-7, with 10 bases matching TRBD2. The CDR3 totals 14 residues. J gave up 5 bases and V 2 bases, and 4 bases lay outside the gene matches. Per the germline V gene, CDR1 is SGHNT and CDR2 is YYREEE (reference sequence). CDR3 sequence reads: CASSFPSGSNEQYF. CDR3 nucleotides: TGTGCCAGCAGCTTTCCTAGCGGGAGCAACGAGCAGTACTTC.

This clone was recorded only once. V gene TRBV19 combines with J gene TRBJ1-1; TRBD1 is a possible D gene (6 bases). The CDR3 is 14 amino acids. Per the germline V gene, CDR1 is LNHDA and CDR2 is SQIVND (reference sequence). Trimming stripped 7 bases from V and 1 base from J, with 13 bases between. The CDR3 spells CASTDVGANTEAFF. The CDR3 region has the DNA TGTGCCAGTACCGATGTGGGGGCGAACACTGAAGCTTTCTTT.

V and J are TRBV9 and TRBJ2-2; 8 bases match TRBD2. From germline, CDR1 is SGDLS and CDR2 YYNGEE. The junction had 4 bases not matched to a gene; V was cut back by 0 bases and J by 3 bases. The CDR3 loop spans 16 amino acids. DNA of the CDR3: TGTGCCAGCAGCGTAGCGAGCGGGAGTTACACCGGGGAGCTGTTTTTT. It translates to CASSVASGSYTGELFF. The full variable domain, in which reference TRBV9 and TRBJ2-2 provide the parts outside the CDR3, is DSGVTQTPKHLITATGQRVTLRCSPRSGDLSVYWYQQSLDQGLQFLIQYYNGEERAKGNILERFSAQQFPDLHSELNLSSLELGDSALYFCASSVASGSYTGELFFGEGSRLTVL.